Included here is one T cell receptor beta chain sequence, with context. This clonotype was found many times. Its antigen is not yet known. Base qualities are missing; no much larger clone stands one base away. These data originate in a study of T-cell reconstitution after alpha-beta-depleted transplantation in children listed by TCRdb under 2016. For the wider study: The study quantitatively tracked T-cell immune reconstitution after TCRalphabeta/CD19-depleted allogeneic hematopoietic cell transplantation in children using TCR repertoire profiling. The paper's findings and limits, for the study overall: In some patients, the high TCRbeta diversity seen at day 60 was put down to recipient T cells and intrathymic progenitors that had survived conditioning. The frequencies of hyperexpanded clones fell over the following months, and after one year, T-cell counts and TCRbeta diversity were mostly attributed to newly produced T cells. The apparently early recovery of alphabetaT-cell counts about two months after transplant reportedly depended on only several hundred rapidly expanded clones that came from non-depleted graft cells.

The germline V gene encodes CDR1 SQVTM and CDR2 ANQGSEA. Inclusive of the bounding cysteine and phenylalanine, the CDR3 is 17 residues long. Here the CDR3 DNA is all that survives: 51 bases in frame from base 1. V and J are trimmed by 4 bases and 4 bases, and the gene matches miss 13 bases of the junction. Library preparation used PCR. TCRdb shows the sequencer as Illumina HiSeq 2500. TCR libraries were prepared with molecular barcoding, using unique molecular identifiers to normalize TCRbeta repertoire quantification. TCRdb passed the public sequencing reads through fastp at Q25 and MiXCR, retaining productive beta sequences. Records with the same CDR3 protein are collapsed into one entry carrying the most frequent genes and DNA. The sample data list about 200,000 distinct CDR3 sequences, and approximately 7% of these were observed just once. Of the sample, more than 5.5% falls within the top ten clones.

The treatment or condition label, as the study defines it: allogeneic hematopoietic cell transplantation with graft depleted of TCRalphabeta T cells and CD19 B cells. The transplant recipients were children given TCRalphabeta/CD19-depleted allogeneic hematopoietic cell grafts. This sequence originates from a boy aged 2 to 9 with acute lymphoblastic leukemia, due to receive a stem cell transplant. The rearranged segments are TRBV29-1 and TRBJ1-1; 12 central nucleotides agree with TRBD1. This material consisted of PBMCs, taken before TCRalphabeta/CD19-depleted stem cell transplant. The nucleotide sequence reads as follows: TGCAGCGTTGGATTCGGGACAGGGGGCGTTCGGATCACTGAAGCTTTCTTT. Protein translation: CSVGFGTGGVRITEAFF.